A single sample gave rise to the 32 T cell receptor beta chains below, sequenced in a study of T cell repertoires in cytomegalovirus infection. TCRdb redid the calling of the reads with MiXCR, one entry per CDR3 protein. In the table there are 400,000 to 550,000 distinct CDR3 sequences, around 10% of which are singletons. The specimen was PBMCs. Receptor source: a human donor in good health (CMV status not recorded). Some clones in this sample may be carry-over from other donors' samples.

The chain combines TRBV11-2 with TRBJ2-1; a possible D gene is TRBD2 (7 bases). Between the trimmed V and J ends, which lost 6 bases and 8 bases, there was a span of 17 bases. This CDR3 spans 14 amino acids. CDR1 SGHAT and CDR2 FQNNGV come from the germline V gene. The CDR3 DNA sequence: TGTGCCAGCAGGGGGGGGGGGGGGCGGGATGAGCAGTTCTTC. Its protein is CASRGGGGRDEQFF.

This clonotype came up many times. This rearrangement joins TRBV7-2 to TRBJ2-3, with TRBD2 identical over 9 bases. Germline CDR1 reads SGHTA; CDR2 reads FQGNSA. The CDR3 consists of 17 residues. J was trimmed by 3 bases and V by 2 bases; bases with no gene match: 9. CDR3 amino acids: CASSLSRGGFGTDTQYF. DNA for the CDR3: TGTGCCAGCAGCTTATCGCGGGGGGGGTTCGGGACAGATACGCAGTATTTT. Supplemented by reference TRBV7-2 and TRBJ2-3, the full variable domain reads GAGVSQSPSNKVTEKGKDVELRCDPISGHTALYWYRQSLGQGLEFLIYFQGNSAPDKSGLPSDRFSAERTGGSVSTLTIQRTQQEDSAVYLCASSLSRGGFGTDTQYFGPGTRLTVL.

This clonotype was recorded many times. The V gene is TRBV11-2, the J gene TRBJ2-2, with D perhaps given as TRBD1 or TRBD2 (5 bases each). Germline CDR1 reads SGHAT; CDR2 reads FQNNGV. The CDR3 is 14 amino acids. V lost 6 bases, J lost 7 bases, and 15 bases lay in between. The CDR3 DNA is TGTGCCAGCAGTCCGAGGGGAGAGGACGGGGAGCTGTTTTTT. It is translated as CASSPRGEDGELFF.

This clonotype came up many times. The chain has TRBV7-8 and TRBJ2-7, with D possibly being TRBD2 (6 bases). V was trimmed by 3 bases and J by 1 base, leaving 13 bases between them. The length of the CDR3 is 15 residues. Germline assignment: CDR1 SGHVS and CDR2 FQNEAQ. The CDR3 reads CASSFLGLGSYEQYF. As DNA, the CDR3 is TGTGCCAGCAGCTTTTTGGGACTTGGGTCCTACGAGCAGTACTTC.

This clonotype was observed a handful of times. The V and J genes are TRBV11-2 and TRBJ2-1; 9 nucleotides line up with TRBD1. The junction had 12 bases not matched to a gene; V was cut back by 2 bases and J by 4 bases. Germline assignment: CDR1 SGHAT and CDR2 FQNNGV. The CDR3 runs to 18 residues. The CDR3 reads CASSLPPGTGRTYNEQFF. The DNA of the CDR3 is TGTGCCAGCAGCTTACCTCCCGGGACAGGGCGCACTTACAATGAGCAGTTCTTC.

This clonotype was observed many times. This chain links TRBV7-9 with TRBJ1-4; D gene unclear. CDR1 and CDR2 from the germline V gene are SEHNR and FQNEAQ (reference sequence). CDR3 length: 15 residues. Trimming pared 5 bases from V and 6 bases from J, leaving 16 bases between. The CDR3, as DNA: TGTGCCAGCAGCGATCCTGTGGGCAGCTATGAAAAACTGTTTTTT. This gives the protein CASSDPVGSYEKLFF.

The genes are TRBV28 and TRBJ2-7; the D gene is possibly TRBD1 (6 bases). V gave up 7 bases and J gave up 0 bases, with 19 bases separating them. The length of the CDR3 is 16 residues. Germline assignment: CDR1 MDHEN and CDR2 SYDVKM. CDR3 DNA: TGTGCCAGCAAAATCCTTCGGGACACTTACTCCTACGAGCAGTACTTC. As protein: CASKILRDTYSYEQYF.

Ten or more counts support this clonotype. The V and J genes are TRBV7-9 and TRBJ2-3; 12 bases map to TRBD2. V trimming: 5 bases; J trimming: 3 bases; junction bases outside the gene matches: 6. This CDR3 comprises 16 residues. CDR1 is SEHNR and CDR2 is FQNEAQ in the germline V gene (reference sequence). CDR3: CASSAFGTSGTDTQYF. The DNA of the CDR3 is TGTGCCAGCAGCGCCTTCGGGACTAGCGGGACAGATACGCAGTATTTT.

This clonotype has just a few counts. The chain recombines TRBV20-1 with TRBJ1-2, with 8 positions matching TRBD1. The V gene end was trimmed by 6 bases and the J gene end by 6 bases; junction bases not matched to a gene: 3. The V gene's germline CDR1 is DFQATT and CDR2 SNEGSKA (reference sequence). CDR3 length equals 11 residues. The CDR3 coding sequence is TGCAGTGCACGGACAGGGAATGGCTACACCTTC. Its translation is CSARTGNGYTF.

This clonotype was seen at least ten times. The chain employs TRBV5-4 and TRBJ2-1; D possibly corresponds to TRBD2 (5 bases). CDR3 length equals 13 residues. Looked up from germline, CDR1 is SGHNT and CDR2 is YYREEE (reference sequence). V was clipped by 5 bases and J by 6 bases, with 12 bases between them. As DNA, the CDR3 is TGTGCCAGCAGGACCTGGGCGGGCAATGAGCAGTTCTTC. Translated, it gives CASRTWAGNEQFF.

The sample holds many counts of this clonotype. This chain uses TRBV12-3 or TRBV12-4 with TRBJ2-4; D remains ambiguous. With 4 bases removed from V and 8 bases from J, the gap between germline ends came to 9 bases. The CDR3 has 12 amino acids. In DNA form, the CDR3 reads TGTGCCAGCAGTTCTGGTACGGACATTCAGTACTTC. Residues: CASSSGTDIQYF.

This clonotype has at least ten counts. The chain joins TRBV20-1 to TRBJ2-1; 8 positions agree with TRBD2. CDR1 and CDR2 from the germline V gene are DFQATT and SNEGSKA (reference sequence). The CDR3 is made up of 13 amino acids. Germline trimming cut 3 bases from V and 6 bases from J; bases unmatched to any gene: 4. The DNA of the CDR3 is TGCAGTGCTAGCGGGAGGGCCCCCAATGAGCAGTTCTTC. It encodes CSASGRAPNEQFF.

This clonotype was seen repeatedly, ten times or more. The rearrangement joins TRBV5-8 to TRBJ1-1; no definite D call. The germline gives CDR1 SGHTS, CDR2 YDEGEE. V was cut by 0 bases and J by 2 bases, with 11 bases left in between. The CDR3 spans 15 residues. Here the CDR3 reads CASSLGYGVNTEAFF. DNA for the CDR3: TGTGCCAGCAGCTTGGGTTATGGGGTTAACACTGAAGCTTTCTTT.

A note on this clonotype: Here the CDR3 omits its conserved ending phenylalanine or tryptophan, so a read error is the likely source. The chain uses TRBV29-1 and TRBJ2-7; 9 bases align to TRBD2. Per germline, CDR1 SQVTM and CDR2 ANQGSEA. V was pared by 0 bases and J by 9 bases, with 6 bases of the junction left unmatched. CDR3 size: 13 residues. The CDR3, as DNA: TGCAGCGTTGAAGATGGGCGGCGGGGGGGGCAGTACTCC. It yields the protein CSVEDGRRGGQYS.

This clonotype came up many times. The V and J genes are TRBV25-1 and TRBJ2-1, with D maybe TRBD2 (5 bases). The germline CDR1 and CDR2 sequences are MGHDK and SYGVNS. Trimming left V 0 bases short and J 4 bases short, with 13 bases between. There are 16 residues in the CDR3. The CDR3 protein is CASSEYDGMGYNEQFF. The CDR3 DNA follows: TGTGCCAGCAGTGAATACGACGGGATGGGGTACAATGAGCAGTTCTTC.

This clonotype was observed once. The V gene is TRBV6-5, the J gene TRBJ2-1; D might be TRBD2 (6 bases). CDR1 and CDR2 (germline): MNHEY, SVGAGI. With 6 bases removed from V and 9 bases from J, the gap between germline ends came to 18 bases. The CDR3 extends over 14 amino acids. The DNA for the CDR3 is TGTGCCAGCAGCCCGGGCTATTCCGGGGGTGAGCAGTTCTTC. Its protein product is CASSPGYSGGEQFF.

Ten or more counts support this clonotype. CDR3 protein: CAISESNPGAAPWGETQYF. CDR3 DNA sequence: TGTGCCATCAGTGAGTCGAACCCCGGGGCGGCCCCTTGGGGAGAGACCCAGTACTTC. V usage is TRBV10-3 and J usage is TRBJ2-5; D might be TRBD1 or TRBD2, each matching 5 bases. Trimming removed 0 bases from V and 4 bases from J, with 24 bases in between. In germline, CDR1 is ENHRY, CDR2 SYGVKD. The CDR3 runs 19 residues.

The chain couples TRBV29-1 to TRBJ2-2; D is uncertain. The V and J ends lost 4 bases and 6 bases respectively, with 15 bases between them. This CDR3 spans 14 amino acids. The germline V gene has CDR1 SQVTM and CDR2 ANQGSEA. The DNA for the CDR3 is TGCAGCGTTGTCCCCGGGTCGGGTTCCGGGGAGCTGTTTTTT. This codes for CSVVPGSGSGELFF.

This clonotype has a count of ten or more. The chain recombines TRBV5-1 with TRBJ2-7, with 8 bases identical to TRBD1. The germline V gene encodes CDR1 SGHRS and CDR2 YFSETQ. This CDR3 is 16 amino acids long. Trimming removed 1 base from V and 4 bases from J; junction bases left unmatched: 10. CDR3 sequence: CASSLIRTGNLYEQYF. In DNA, the CDR3 is TGCGCCAGCAGCTTGATCAGGACAGGGAATCTATACGAGCAGTACTTC.

This clonotype was seen at least ten times. The rearrangement links TRBV5-5 to TRBJ1-5; D uncertain. The germline CDR1 and CDR2 sequences are SGHKS and YYEKEE (reference sequence). The CDR3 has 14 residues. Trimming removed 0 bases from V and 6 bases from J, with 10 bases in between. The CDR3 DNA reads as TGTGCCAGCAGCTTGGTGGCCCAGCGTCAGCCCCAGCATTTT. This sequence encodes CASSLVAQRQPQHF.

The sample holds many counts of this clonotype. The chain joins TRBV28 to TRBJ2-1, with 13 bases identical to TRBD2. This CDR3 contains 15 residues. The germline CDR1 and CDR2 sequences are MDHEN and SYDVKM. V lost 6 bases and J lost 5; bases outside the gene matches: 4. The CDR3 bases are TGTGCCAGCAGCACCGGGACTAGCGGGAACAATGAGCAGTTCTTC. This translates into CASSTGTSGNNEQFF.

This clonotype was seen ten or more times. The genes are TRBV5-1 and TRBJ2-5; 10 bases fit TRBD1. CDR1 is SGHRS and CDR2 is YFSETQ in the germline V gene. The CDR3 length is 15 residues. After removal of 2 bases from V and 5 bases from J, the junction contained 6 bases not matched to a gene. This CDR3 is CASSLTGTGVETQYF. The CDR3 DNA reads as TGCGCCAGCAGCTTAACCGGGACAGGGGTCGAGACCCAGTACTTC.

Only one count was recorded for this clonotype. This could be a read error, since a much larger clone is one nucleotide away. The chain is built from TRBV30 and TRBJ2-2; D gene ambiguous. V dropped 1 base and J dropped 5 bases, with 2 bases sitting between them. Per the germline V gene, CDR1 is GTSNPN and CDR2 is SVGIG (reference sequence). The CDR3 sequence is 11 residues long. The CDR3 nucleotides read TGTGCCTGGAGTGGAACCGGGGAGCTGTTTTTT. Translated, it gives CAWSGTGELFF.

Ten or more counts support this clonotype. The V gene is TRBV6-9, the J gene TRBJ1-5; D not resolved. The CDR3 spans 17 residues. The germline V gene encodes CDR1 MNHGY and CDR2 SVAAGI. V dropped 0 bases and J dropped 7 bases, with 19 bases sitting between them. The chain's CDR3 is CASSYSGGPTGVQPQHF. The CDR3, as DNA: TGTGCCAGCAGTTATTCTGGTGGACCGACGGGAGTACAGCCCCAGCATTTT.

In this sample, this clonotype turned up a few times. The J gene is TRBJ2-5, the V gene TRBV5-5, with 8 positions matching TRBD1. The CDR3 is 15 residues long. The J segment lost 4 bases and the V segment lost 2 bases, leaving 7 bases of the junction unmatched. Germline V gene lookup returns CDR1 SGHKS and CDR2 YYEKEE (reference sequence). The CDR3 sequence: CASSLNQGAGETQYF. DNA of the CDR3: TGTGCCAGCAGCTTAAACCAGGGGGCGGGAGAGACCCAGTACTTC.

The chain recombines TRBV24-1 with TRBJ2-5, with D perhaps matching TRBD1 (5 bases). Germline V CDR1 and CDR2: KGHDR, SFDVKD. The ends were cut back, 4 bases at V and 2 bases at J, with 16 bases in the middle. The CDR3 has 16 amino acids. The CDR3 loop is CATSDAGLEPQETQYF. CDR3 coding DNA: TGTGCCACCAGTGACGCAGGGCTAGAGCCTCAAGAGACCCAGTACTTC.

This clonotype appeared many times. The chain links TRBV4-2 to TRBJ2-5; D possibly corresponds to TRBD2 (5 bases). Trimming removed 0 bases from V and 6 bases from J, with 8 bases in between. This CDR3 spans 13 amino acids. The germline V gene has CDR1 LGHNA and CDR2 YNFKEQ. CDR3 amino acids: CASSQDTGKTQYF. In DNA, the CDR3 is TGTGCCAGCAGCCAAGACACCGGGAAGACCCAGTACTTC.

This clonotype was seen only a few times. The chain couples TRBV20-1 to TRBJ2-7; the D gene could be TRBD1 or TRBD2 (5 bases each). CDR1 and CDR2 (germline): DFQATT, SNEGSKA (reference sequence). Trimming cost V 7 bases and J 2 bases, with 12 bases left between them. The CDR3 extends over 12 amino acids. The CDR3 nucleotides are TGCAGTGTGGGGGACGGAACCTACGAGCAGTACTTC. Translating it yields CSVGDGTYEQYF.

This clonotype was picked up many times. The chain recombines TRBV2 with TRBJ2-4, with 9 bases aligning to TRBD2. The CDR3 consists of 15 residues. Trimming at V came to 2 bases and at J to 4 bases, leaving 3 bases not matched to a gene. Per germline, CDR1 SNHLY and CDR2 FYNNEI. Written as DNA, the CDR3 is TGTGCCAGCAGTGAATATAGCGGGGGTAAAAACATTCAGTACTTC. Its protein product is CASSEYSGGKNIQYF.

The sample holds a few counts of this clonotype. This chain links TRBV4-1 with TRBJ2-2, with D tentatively TRBD1 (6 bases). The CDR3 covers 15 residues. V dropped 3 bases and J dropped 5 bases, with 13 bases sitting between them. The germline CDR1 and CDR2 sequences are MGHRA and YSYEKL. This CDR3 is CASSQPGHQTGELFF. CDR3 DNA sequence: TGCGCCAGCAGCCAGCCGGGACACCAGACCGGGGAGCTGTTTTTT.

The chain is built from TRBV20-1 and TRBJ2-1; no definite D call. This CDR3 comprises 14 residues. V was shortened by 5 bases and J by 0 bases, with 11 bases between the two germline ends. The V gene's germline CDR1 is DFQATT and CDR2 SNEGSKA (reference sequence). Here the CDR3 reads CSAFSQSSYNEQFF. The CDR3 DNA sequence: TGCAGTGCTTTTAGCCAGAGCTCCTACAATGAGCAGTTCTTC.

The V and J genes are TRBV29-1 and TRBJ2-1; 12 bases are shared with TRBD2. Germline V gene sequence: CDR1 SQVTM, CDR2 ANQGSEA. This CDR3 spans 15 amino acids. V shed 8 bases and J 13 bases; nucleotides not matched to a gene: 18. CDR3 loop: CSLRVGTSGPIPQFF. As DNA, the CDR3 is TGCAGCTTGAGGGTGGGGACTAGCGGGCCCATCCCTCAGTTCTTC.